This T cell receptor (beta chain) was documented in a study of blood T cell repertoires in COVID-19. At the level of the study: Samples came from the United States, Italy and Spain, spanning acute and convalescent COVID-19. The analysed material was cDNA or gDNA that came from T cells, B-cell-depleted T cells, or PBMCs.

This clone was picked up one time. V was pared by 0 bases and J by 7 bases, with 10 bases of the junction left unmatched. The CDR3 runs 16 residues. In germline, CDR1 is SGDLS, CDR2 YYNGEE. TCRdb's table, derived via immunoSEQ multiplex PCR, lists solely in-frame clones and lacks some. The table includes 220,000 or so clones, 80% to 90% detected once. The sequenced sample consisted of peripheral blood. The source is a man aged 45-65 years who had recovered from COVID-19. This sequence joins TRBV9 and TRBJ2-1; 7 nucleotides line up with TRBD2. CDR3 coding DNA: TGTGCCAGCAGCGTAGTGCTGGGGGAGGGGAGGAATGAGCAGTTCTTC. Translated, it gives CASSVVLGEGRNEQFF.